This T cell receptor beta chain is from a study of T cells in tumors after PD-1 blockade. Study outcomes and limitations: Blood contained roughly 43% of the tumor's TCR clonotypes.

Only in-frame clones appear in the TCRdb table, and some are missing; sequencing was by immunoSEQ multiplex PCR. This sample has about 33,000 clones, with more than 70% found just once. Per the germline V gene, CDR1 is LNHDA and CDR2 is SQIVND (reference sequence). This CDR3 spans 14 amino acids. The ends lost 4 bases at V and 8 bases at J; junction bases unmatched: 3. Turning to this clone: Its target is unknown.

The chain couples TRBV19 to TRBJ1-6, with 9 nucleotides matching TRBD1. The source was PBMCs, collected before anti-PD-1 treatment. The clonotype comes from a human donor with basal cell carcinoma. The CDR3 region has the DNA TGTGCCAGTAGTAGACAGGGGGAAGATTCACCCCTCCACTTT. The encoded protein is CASSRQGEDSPLHF.